Shown below are 28 T cell receptor beta chains from a single sample sequenced in a study of molecular identifiers for immune sequencing clone quantification. TCRdb used MiXCR to reprocess the PCR reads, holding one entry per CDR3 protein. This table has about 89,000 distinct CDR3 sequences, around 17% appearing once. Sequencing was carried out using naive CD8+ T cells from blood, with Jurkat cell RNA spiked in. Stated subset: FACS-sorted CD8+CD4-CCR7+CD45RA+ naive T cells. All receptors come from a human donor in good health. Some libraries in this study had Jurkat cell RNA spiked in.

This clonotype was recorded many times. The chain carries TRBV4-1 and TRBJ2-1; possibly TRBD1 for D (6 bases). The CDR3 is 14 residues long. CDR1 is MGHRA, CDR2 YSYEKL, per germline. Trimming took off 4 bases at V and 10 bases at J, with 17 bases between the two ends. CDR3 sequence: CASSLPVGGREQFF. The CDR3, as DNA: TGCGCCAGCAGCCTCCCCGTTGGGGGCAGGGAGCAGTTCTTC.

As for this clonotype: No conserved phenylalanine or tryptophan ends this CDR3, so it is likely a read error. The chain employs TRBV19 and TRBJ1-2, with D unresolved. Germline V gene sequence: CDR1 LNHDA, CDR2 SQIVND (reference sequence). CDR3 length: 15 amino acids. Trimming removed 9 bases at V and 2 bases at J, with 19 bases between. For the CDR3, the DNA is TGTGCCAGCATGTCAATTCTTTCAGGCAACTATGGCTACACCCTC. Protein: CASMSILSGNYGYTL.

Ten or more counts support this clonotype. The chain is built from TRBV20-1 and TRBJ2-3; D perhaps matches TRBD2 (5 bases). The V and J ends lost 0 bases and 0 bases respectively, with 10 bases between them. Germline loops: CDR1 DFQATT, CDR2 SNEGSKA (reference sequence). This CDR3 region has 15 residues. The CDR3 DNA follows: TGCAGTGCTAGAGATGGGGAGACTAGCACAGATACGCAGTATTTT. Translating it yields CSARDGETSTDTQYF.

Ten or more counts support this clonotype. V is TRBV7-2 and J is TRBJ2-5; tentatively, D is TRBD2 (6 bases). The germline CDR1 and CDR2 sequences are SGHTA and FQGNSA. V was clipped by 8 bases and J by 5 bases, with 18 bases between them. The CDR3 consists of 14 residues. The CDR3 nucleotides are TGTGCCAGCGCATACCCCCTGGGGAGGGAGACCCAGTACTTC. Translating it yields CASAYPLGRETQYF.

Turning to this clonotype: A read error may be the cause here, since a much bigger clone is one base away. This sequence joins TRBV4-3 and TRBJ2-7; TRBD2 matches at 10 bases. The length of the CDR3 is 19 residues. The junction had 12 bases not matched to a gene; V was cut back by 0 bases and J by 1 base. Germline V lookup: CDR1 LGHNA, CDR2 YSLEER. The CDR3 nucleotides are TGCGCCAGCAGCCAAGATAGCGCTAGCGGGAGTGCGTATTCCTACGAGCAGTACTTC. Its protein is CASSQDSASGSAYSYEQYF.

This clonotype was picked up many times. J is TRBJ1-1 and V is TRBV15; D is possibly TRBD1 (5 bases). Germline CDR1 reads LNHNV; CDR2 reads YYDKDF (reference sequence). The CDR3 extends over 15 amino acids. V was cut by 3 bases and J by 5 bases, with 16 bases left in between. The CDR3 DNA is TGTGCCACCAGCAGTCCGGGGGAAGGGGTAACTGAAGCTTTCTTT. Translation: CATSSPGEGVTEAFF.

This clonotype was counted at least ten times. This chain links TRBV28 with TRBJ2-7, with D possibly TRBD2 on 7 matching bases. V was trimmed by 5 bases and J by 3 bases, leaving 17 bases between them. Per germline, CDR1 MDHEN and CDR2 SYDVKM. CDR3 length equals 15 residues. The CDR3 reads CASSLSAGGLYEQYF. In nucleotides, the CDR3 is TGTGCCAGCAGTCTATCGGCCGGGGGGCTCTACGAGCAGTACTTC.

The chain joins TRBV5-1 to TRBJ2-7; 8 bases are a match to TRBD2. CDR1 SGHRS and CDR2 YFSETQ come from the germline V gene. The CDR3 consists of 14 residues. V shed 4 bases and J 4 bases; nucleotides not matched to a gene: 7. In nucleotides, the CDR3 is TGCGCCAGCAGCCGCGGGGGGTCGGTTTACGAGCAGTACTTC. Translated, it gives CASSRGGSVYEQYF.

This clonotype was seen at least ten times. The chain recombines TRBV28 with TRBJ2-7; no clear D. This CDR3 is built from 14 residues. Germline V gene sequence: CDR1 MDHEN, CDR2 SYDVKM. V dropped 8 bases and J dropped 0 bases, with 14 bases sitting between them. The CDR3 reads CASDQRIGSYEQYF. DNA for the CDR3: TGTGCCAGCGACCAACGCATAGGCTCCTACGAGCAGTACTTC.

This clonotype was picked up many times. V usage is TRBV13 and J usage is TRBJ2-3; 7 positions agree with TRBD2. CDR3 size: 18 residues. The germline CDR1 and CDR2 sequences are PRHDT and FYEKMQ (reference sequence). The V and J ends lost 3 bases and 5 bases, in that order; junction bases with no gene match: 17. As DNA, the CDR3 is TGTGCCAGCAGCTTGGTTCTGGCGGGGGTTCCTCAAGTAGATACGCAGTATTTT. Protein: CASSLVLAGVPQVDTQYF. The whole variable domain, filled in from reference TRBV13 and TRBJ2-3, reads AAGVIQSPRHLIKEKRETATLKCYPIPRHDTVYWYQQGPGQDPQFLISFYEKMQSDKGSIPDRFSAQQFSDYHSELNMSSLELGDSALYFCASSLVLAGVPQVDTQYFGPGTRLTVL.

In this sample, this clonotype turned up a few times. The chain links TRBV20-1 to TRBJ2-3, with 7 bases matching TRBD2. Germline V gene data show CDR1 as DFQATT and CDR2 as SNEGSKA (reference sequence). The CDR3 runs 15 residues. The V gene end was trimmed by 0 bases and the J gene end by 0 bases; junction bases not matched to a gene: 3. In DNA, the CDR3 is TGCAGTGCTAGAGATAGCGGGCTTAGCACAGATACGCAGTATTTT. This translates into CSARDSGLSTDTQYF.

This clonotype showed up many times. The V and J genes are TRBV4-1 and TRBJ1-1; 12 bases map to TRBD1. V shed 3 bases and J 0 bases; nucleotides not matched to a gene: 5. Germline lookup yields CDR1 MGHRA and CDR2 YSYEKL. CDR3 length: 17 amino acids. For the CDR3, the DNA is TGCGCCAGCAGCCAGAGGGGACAGGGGGCACTGAACACTGAAGCTTTCTTT. Translating gives CASSQRGQGALNTEAFF.

The sample holds many counts of this clonotype. V is TRBV12-3 or TRBV12-4 and J is TRBJ2-1; 12 bases fit TRBD2. J gave up 4 bases and V 6 bases, and 4 bases lay outside the gene matches. This CDR3 has 15 amino acids. The CDR3 reads CASSQGTSGYNEQFF. CDR3 DNA: TGTGCCAGCAGCCAGGGGACTAGCGGGTACAATGAGCAGTTCTTC.

A remark on this clonotype: A much larger clonotype is one base distant, so this may be a read error. The V and J genes are TRBV6-5 and TRBJ1-1; 7 bases are a match to TRBD1. Germline-derived CDR1 and CDR2 are MNHEY and SVGAGI. The CDR3 runs 14 residues. Trimming cost V 5 bases and J 4 bases; bases outside gene matches: 7. The CDR3 protein is CASSLTGIGTEAFF. The CDR3 DNA reads as TGTGCCAGCAGTCTGACAGGGATCGGCACTGAAGCTTTCTTT.

This clonotype appeared many times. The chain uses TRBV7-2 and TRBJ2-7, with D possibly being TRBD1 (5 bases). Germline V gene sequence: CDR1 SGHTA, CDR2 FQGNSA. CDR3 length: 13 residues. V was clipped by 4 bases and J by 5 bases, with 12 bases between them. CDR3 sequence (DNA): TGTGCCAGCAGCTCCAGTTTGGACAACGAGCAGTACTTC. It codes for CASSSSLDNEQYF.

This clonotype was detected many times. The V and J genes are TRBV2 and TRBJ2-5; 9 bases are a match to TRBD1. With V trimmed by 6 bases and J by 4 bases, 6 bases remained unmatched. The CDR3 contains 14 residues. Germline CDR1 and CDR2: SNHLY and FYNNEI. CDR3 coding DNA: TGTGCCAGCAGGCGTGGACAGGGGCGAGAGACCCAGTACTTC. Protein product: CASRRGQGRETQYF.

This clonotype was recorded many times. The V gene is TRBV20-1, the J gene TRBJ1-2; TRBD1 matches at 7 bases. The CDR3 covers 19 residues. Losses at the gene ends were 1 base for V and 0 bases for J; bases not matched to a gene: 17. Germline CDR1 DFQATT, CDR2 SNEGSKA (reference sequence). CDR3 loop: CSARVGQFTFQEANYGYTF. In nucleotides, the CDR3 is TGCAGTGCTAGAGTGGGACAGTTTACTTTTCAAGAAGCTAACTATGGCTACACCTTC.

This clonotype was seen ten or more times. The chain uses TRBV29-1 and TRBJ2-2; D is unresolved. The V gene lost 5 bases and the J gene lost 7 bases, with 8 bases spanning the gap. CDR3 length: 11 residues. Germline CDR1 reads SQVTM; CDR2 reads ANQGSEA. CDR3 DNA: TGCAGCGTTTGGGGAAACGGGGAGCTGTTTTTT. Amino acids: CSVWGNGELFF.

This clonotype was recorded many times. The chain uses TRBV4-3 and TRBJ1-1, with 8 positions matching TRBD1. CDR3 length equals 15 residues. J gave up 7 bases and V 0 bases, and 7 bases lay outside the gene matches. Germline V gives CDR1 LGHNA, CDR2 YSLEER. CDR3: CASSQDVGTGDEAFF. The CDR3 DNA is TGCGCCAGCAGCCAAGATGTAGGGACAGGCGATGAAGCTTTCTTT.

In its sample, this clonotype was seen many times. The chain uses TRBV7-9 and TRBJ2-5, with 10 bases aligning to TRBD1. The trim removed 4 bases at V and 4 bases at J, leaving 9 bases unmatched. The CDR3 totals 16 residues. The germline CDR1 and CDR2 sequences are SEHNR and FQNEAQ (reference sequence). In nucleotides, the CDR3 is TGTGCCAGCAGCTCATTCGGACAGGGGGGCCTAGAGACCCAGTACTTC. It translates to CASSSFGQGGLETQYF.

This clonotype showed up many times. The junction does not match germline at one end; this may be a read error. V and J are TRBV12-3 or TRBV12-4 and TRBJ2-5; no definite D call. The CDR3 extends over 11 amino acids. As DNA, the CDR3 is TGTGCCGGCAGCCCCGCCGGCACCCAGTACTTC. It specifies CAGSPAGTQYF.

This clonotype was observed at least ten times. V gene TRBV19 combines with J gene TRBJ2-3; D possibly corresponds to TRBD2 (7 bases). There are 15 residues in the CDR3. Germline CDR1 and CDR2: LNHDA and SQIVND (reference sequence). V was trimmed by 1 base and J by 5 bases, leaving 13 bases between them. The CDR3: CASSIGAGAGDTQYF. The CDR3 nucleotides are TGTGCCAGTAGTATAGGGGCGGGGGCCGGAGATACGCAGTATTTT.

This clonotype came up many times. This chain connects TRBV13 to TRBJ2-7; D is possibly TRBD1 or TRBD2 (5 bases each). V shed 0 bases and J shed 2 bases, with 8 bases lying between them. The CDR3 totals 14 residues. Germline lookup yields CDR1 PRHDT and CDR2 FYEKMQ (reference sequence). CDR3 region: CASSLGLGAYEQYF. The CDR3 nucleotides are TGTGCCAGCAGCTTAGGCCTGGGGGCCTACGAGCAGTACTTC.

This clonotype has a count of ten or more. The J gene is TRBJ2-7, the V gene TRBV2; possibly TRBD1 for D (6 bases). The CDR3 loop spans 14 amino acids. Germline lookup yields CDR1 SNHLY and CDR2 FYNNEI. Trimming shortened V by 4 bases and J by 5 bases, and 15 bases separated the two germline ends. The CDR3 DNA reads TGTGCCAGCAGTGTTGGTGCAGGGGATCACGAGCAGTACTTC. Amino acid sequence: CASSVGAGDHEQYF.

With respect to this clonotype: Lacking the conserved final phenylalanine or tryptophan, this CDR3 likely reflects a read error. The J gene is TRBJ1-1, the V gene TRBV11-2; 7 nucleotides line up with TRBD1. Germline V gene data show CDR1 as SGHAT and CDR2 as FQNNGV. V gave up 5 bases and J gave up 4 bases; unmatched junction bases: 10. The CDR3 length is 15 residues. This chain's CDR3 is CASSRYEGARTEAFP. Written as DNA, the CDR3 is TGTGCCAGCAGCCGTTACGAGGGGGCGCGCACTGAAGCTTTCCCT.

In its sample, this clonotype was seen many times. This sequence joins TRBV24-1 and TRBJ2-1; TRBD2 might be the D (5 bases). Trimming shortened V by 9 bases and J by 7 bases, and 15 bases separated the two germline ends. The CDR3 runs 13 residues. Germline V gene data show CDR1 as KGHDR and CDR2 as SFDVKD. CDR3 in amino acids: CATSPGRGNEQFF. CDR3 DNA sequence: TGTGCCACCTCACCCGGAAGAGGGAATGAGCAGTTCTTC.

This clonotype turned up a few times. The chain recombines TRBV20-1 with TRBJ2-7; TRBD1 agrees at 7 bases. The germline V gene encodes CDR1 DFQATT and CDR2 SNEGSKA (reference sequence). There are 15 residues in the CDR3. V gave up 2 bases and J gave up 0 bases; unmatched junction bases: 7. The DNA for the CDR3 is TGCAGTGCTAGACACCGGGACAGAAACTCCTACGAGCAGTACTTC. It encodes CSARHRDRNSYEQYF.

In this sample, this clonotype turned up many times. This chain uses TRBV5-4 with TRBJ1-5; D not resolved. V was pared by 0 bases and J by 3 bases, with 10 bases between. This CDR3 has 15 amino acids. Germline CDR1 and CDR2: SGHNT and YYREEE (reference sequence). In DNA form, the CDR3 reads TGTGCCAGCAGCTTGGATCTGGGTTACAATCAGCCCCAGCATTTT. Translated, it gives CASSLDLGYNQPQHF.